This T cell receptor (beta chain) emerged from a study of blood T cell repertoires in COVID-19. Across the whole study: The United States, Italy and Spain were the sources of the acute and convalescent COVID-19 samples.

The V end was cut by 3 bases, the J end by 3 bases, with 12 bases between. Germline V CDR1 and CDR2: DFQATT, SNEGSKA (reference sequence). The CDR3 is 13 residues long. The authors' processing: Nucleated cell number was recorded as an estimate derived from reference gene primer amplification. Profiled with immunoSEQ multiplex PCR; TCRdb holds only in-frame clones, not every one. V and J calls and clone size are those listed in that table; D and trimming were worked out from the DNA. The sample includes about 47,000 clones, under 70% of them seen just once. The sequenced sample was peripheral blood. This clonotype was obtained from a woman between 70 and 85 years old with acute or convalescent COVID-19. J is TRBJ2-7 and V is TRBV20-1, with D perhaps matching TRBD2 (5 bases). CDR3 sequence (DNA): TGCAGTGCTAGTGGGCTAGCATTCTACGAGCAGTACTTC. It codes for CSASGLAFYEQYF.